Presented here are 17 T cell receptor beta chains from one specimen sequenced in a study of cytomegalovirus exposure and HLA in healthy donors. The PCR was carried out with 60 Vbeta primers and 13 Jbeta primers. TCRdb's copy holds only in-frame clones and misses some; the assay was immunoSEQ multiplex PCR. The data contain about 140,000 clones, 80% of them seen just once; the ten biggest clones take up over 2%. Sequencing input: PBMCs. These receptors were obtained from a man aged 45-60 years in good health and CMV-seronegative.

The chain has TRBV5-6 and TRBJ2-5; 11 positions agree with TRBD1. CDR1 SGHDT and CDR2 YYEEEE come from the germline V gene. With V trimmed by 3 bases and J by 11 bases, 9 bases remained unmatched. The CDR3 is made up of 14 amino acids. In DNA, the CDR3 is TGTGCCAGCAGCTATCCGGGACAGGGGGTACAGCAGTACTTC. Translation gives CASSYPGQGVQQYF.

The CDR3 sequence is CASSTQMAGRNTDTQYF. The CDR3 nucleotides are TGTGCCAGTAGTACACAAATGGCGGGCAGGAACACAGATACGCAGTATTTT. V gene TRBV19 combines with J gene TRBJ2-3; TRBD2 might be the D (5 bases). V dropped 4 bases and J dropped 2 bases, with 19 bases sitting between them. Germline CDR1 and CDR2: LNHDA and SQIVND (reference sequence). CDR3 length: 17 amino acids. The whole variable domain, remainder taken from reference TRBV19 and TRBJ2-3, is DGGITQSPKYLFRKEGQNVTLSCEQNLNHDAMYWYRQDPGQGLRLIYYSQIVNDFQKGDIAEGYSVSREKKESFPLTVTSAQKNPTAFYLCASSTQMAGRNTDTQYFGPGTRLTVL.

The V gene is TRBV28, the J gene TRBJ2-1; 11 bases fit TRBD2. The CDR3 loop spans 16 amino acids. The junction had 5 bases not matched to a gene; V was cut back by 5 bases and J by 2 bases. Germline V gene data show CDR1 as MDHEN and CDR2 as SYDVKM. Here the CDR3 DNA reads TGTGCCAGCAGTCCCACTAGCGGGGGACCCTACAATGAGCAGTTCTTC. Its protein is CASSPTSGGPYNEQFF. Complete variable domain (other parts from reference TRBV28 and TRBJ2-1): DVKVTQSSRYLVKRTGEKVFLECVQDMDHENMFWYRQDPGLGLRLIYFSYDVKMKEKGDIPEGYSVSREKKERFSLILESASTNQTSMYLCASSPTSGGPYNEQFFGPGTRLTVL.

This sequence joins TRBV4-2 and TRBJ2-1; D not certain. V was shortened by 0 bases and J by 2 bases, with 11 bases between the two germline ends. From germline, CDR1 is LGHNA and CDR2 YNFKEQ. CDR3 length equals 16 residues. The CDR3 region has the DNA TGTGCCAGCAGCCAAGATCGCGGTAGAGCCTACAATGAGCAGTTCTTC. Amino acids: CASSQDRGRAYNEQFF.

V usage is TRBV5-1 and J usage is TRBJ1-2; D is possibly TRBD1 (5 bases). In germline, CDR1 is SGHRS, CDR2 YFSETQ. The CDR3 is 14 amino acids. V lost 6 bases, J lost 5 bases, and 17 bases lay in between. CDR3 in amino acids: CASTQGIGKYGYTF. The CDR3 region has the DNA TGCGCCAGCACTCAGGGAATTGGTAAGTATGGCTACACCTTC.

V gene TRBV5-6 combines with J gene TRBJ2-7; 9 bases are shared with TRBD1. J lost 9 bases, V lost 1 base, and 8 bases had no gene match. The CDR3 extends over 14 amino acids. Germline V gives CDR1 SGHDT, CDR2 YYEEEE. As DNA, the CDR3 is TGTGCCAGCAGCTTGCCGGGACAGGGAGGTCGGCAGTACTTC. This gives the protein CASSLPGQGGRQYF.

The CDR3 DNA reads as TGTGCCAGCCATAGGGGTATCGGCAATGAGCAGTTCTTC. Its protein product is CASHRGIGNEQFF. This chain joins TRBV27 and TRBJ2-1; weak D call: TRBD1 (5 bases). Germline-derived CDR1 and CDR2 are MNHEY and SMNVEV (reference sequence). V lost 8 bases and J 6 bases, leaving 14 bases between the germline ends. This CDR3 has 13 amino acids.

The chain uses TRBV6-1 and TRBJ1-5, with 8 bases matching TRBD1. This CDR3 has 15 residues. Germline V CDR1 and CDR2: MNHNS, SASEGT. J was trimmed by 2 bases and V by 5 bases; bases with no gene match: 5. The CDR3 loop reads CASSSGQGGNQPQHF. The CDR3, as DNA: TGTGCCAGCAGTTCAGGACAGGGTGGCAATCAGCCCCAGCATTTT.

V gene TRBV28 combines with J gene TRBJ1-1; TRBD1 aligns across 10 bases. V was pared by 8 bases and J by 4 bases, with 34 bases of the junction left unmatched. This CDR3 spans 23 amino acids. Germline lookup yields CDR1 MDHEN and CDR2 SYDVKM. Here the CDR3 DNA reads TGTGCCAGCCCTCCTTGGGATTGGGCCGGGACAGGGGTGAAAAAGATCCTATCCACTGAAGCTTTCTTT. It translates to CASPPWDWAGTGVKKILSTEAFF.

The CDR3 loop is CSVSSGTSYNEQFF. The CDR3 DNA reads as TGCAGCGTTTCATCCGGGACAAGCTACAATGAGCAGTTCTTC. The chain is built from TRBV29-1 and TRBJ2-1, with D perhaps TRBD1 (6 bases). Trimming cost V 5 bases and J 3 bases, with 14 bases left between them. Germline CDR1 reads SQVTM; CDR2 reads ANQGSEA. This CDR3 spans 14 amino acids.

In this sample, this clone turned up a few times. The chain joins TRBV27 to TRBJ2-7, with 8 bases that match TRBD1. Germline trimming cut 2 bases from V and 0 bases from J; bases unmatched to any gene: 3. Germline V gives CDR1 MNHEY, CDR2 SMNVEV (reference sequence). The CDR3 runs 15 residues. The CDR3 DNA reads as TGTGCCAGCAGTTTAGTTGGGACAGGCTCCTACGAGCAGTACTTC. Its protein is CASSLVGTGSYEQYF.

V is TRBV7-9 and J is TRBJ1-6, with a possible D match to TRBD1 (6 bases). The CDR3 totals 14 residues. CDR1 is SEHNR and CDR2 is FQNEAQ in the germline V gene (reference sequence). Deletions cut 5 bases from V and 6 bases from J, with 11 bases between. The CDR3 DNA follows: TGTGCCAGCAGCATCGGGACACCTAATTCACCCCTCCACTTT. Its protein product is CASSIGTPNSPLHF.

The chain carries TRBV5-5 and TRBJ1-1, with a weak D call TRBD1 (6 bases). Germline loops: CDR1 SGHKS, CDR2 YYEKEE (reference sequence). V was shortened by 4 bases and J by 0 bases, with 10 bases between the two germline ends. The CDR3 consists of 14 residues. The CDR3 reads CASSDRTMNTEAFF. The CDR3, as DNA: TGTGCCAGCAGCGACAGGACGATGAACACTGAAGCTTTCTTT.

The genes are TRBV6-6 and TRBJ2-5; TRBD1 might be the D (6 bases). The CDR3 runs 13 residues. V was trimmed by 6 bases and J by 0 bases, leaving 8 bases between them. The germline gives CDR1 MNHNY, CDR2 SVGAGI (reference sequence). CDR3 sequence (DNA): TGTGCCAGCAGGGGACATTACCAAGAGACCCAGTACTTC. Protein sequence: CASRGHYQETQYF.

The J gene is TRBJ2-7, the V gene TRBV15, with 8 positions matching TRBD1. Germline CDR1 is LNHNV and CDR2 is YYDKDF (reference sequence). Trimming cost V 3 bases and J 3 bases; bases outside gene matches: 7. The CDR3 is 15 amino acids. CDR3 in DNA: TGTGCCACCAGCAGTTCCACGGGACAGGTCTACGAGCAGTACTTC. It is translated as CATSSSTGQVYEQYF.

The rearrangement joins TRBV11-3 to TRBJ2-1; TRBD1 is a possible D gene (5 bases). The germline CDR1 and CDR2 sequences are SGHNT and YENEEA. The CDR3 has 15 amino acids. Trimming took off 5 bases at V and 0 bases at J, with 11 bases between the two ends. The CDR3 is CASSPDRLSYNEQFF. Written as DNA, the CDR3 is TGTGCCAGCAGCCCAGACAGACTCTCCTACAATGAGCAGTTCTTC. Drawing the rest from reference TRBV11-3 and TRBJ2-1, the complete variable domain is EAGVVQSPRYKIIEKKQPVAFWCNPISGHNTLYWYLQNLGQGPELLIRYENEEAVDDSQLPKDRFSAERLKGVDSTLKIQPAELGDSAVYLCASSPDRLSYNEQFFGPGTRLTVL.

The table lists this clone with a count of one. The chain joins TRBV28 to TRBJ1-1; TRBD1 matches at 9 bases. The CDR3 extends over 14 amino acids. Germline CDR1 MDHEN, CDR2 SYDVKM. The J segment lost 4 bases and the V segment lost 5 bases, leaving 5 bases of the junction unmatched. The CDR3 region is CASSPGQGGTEAFF. The CDR3 DNA sequence: TGTGCCAGCAGTCCGGGACAGGGAGGCACTGAAGCTTTCTTT.